This TCR beta chain was retrieved from a study of response to subunit inactivated influenza vaccine. Overall study findings and caveats: Authors suggested that a seasonal influenza vaccination recruits few new T cells each time.

This clonotype occurred many times. The target antigen is unknown. V was shortened by 4 bases and J by 5 bases, with 12 bases between the two germline ends. There are 13 residues in the CDR3. In germline, CDR1 is SGDLS, CDR2 YYNGEE. TCRdb re-called the RT-PCR reads with MiXCR, one entry per CDR3 protein. The sample includes 750,000 to 850,000 distinct CDR3 sequences, 18% of them seen just once. The material was PBMCs from blood, obtained roughly 5 days after vaccination. The chain carries TRBV9 and TRBJ2-5; D remains unclear. The sequence was collected from a man between 50 and 59 years old who received an inactivated influenza vaccine. The CDR3 DNA reads as TGTGCCAGCAGCTCGGATTGGCGGGAGACCCAGTACTTC. This encodes CASSSDWRETQYF.